This T cell receptor (beta chain) was found in a study of CD8+ T cells in alopecia areata (dated by TCRdb to the late 2010s). Background on the whole study: The treated patients, all with moderate-to-severe alopecia areata, were enrolled in an open-label pilot trial of oral tofacitinib given at 5 to 10 mg twice daily. Patients received tofacitinib for 6 to 18 months and were then followed off drug for 6 months to check for delayed response and recurrence. In treated patients, disease severity was measured using the SALT score, which gives the percentage of scalp surface area affected. High-throughput TCRbeta sequencing was used to examine T cell clonal expansion in alopecia areata in both the C3H/HeJ mouse model and human patients. Human TCRbeta sequencing covered scalp tissue and sorted CD4+ and CD8+ peripheral blood T cells from patchy and totalis/universalis alopecia areata patients and healthy controls. Patients on tofacitinib were biopsied at baseline and after 4 and 24 weeks of treatment, and several of the patients also had a later scalp biopsy. Scalp clonality was compared among normal scalp (n=4), patchy alopecia areata scalp (n=8), and alopecia totalis/universalis scalp (n=8). The RNA source kit depended on sample type: the PAXgene miRNA kit for fixed scalp, the miRNeasy kit for PBMCs, and the RNeasy kit for mouse skin. Amplification of TCRbeta CDR3 regions was done by immunoSEQ multiplex PCR using 35 Vbeta forward primers and 13 Jbeta reverse primers.

Reading from cysteine to phenylalanine, the CDR3 counts 13 amino acids. Only the CDR3 DNA stays, 39 bases, in frame from base 1. CDR1 and CDR2 were assigned from the germline V gene as MNHEY and SVGAGI. From V the trimming removes 8 bases and from J it removes 1 base, while the gene matches leave 4 bases of the junction unaccounted for. Study-wide conclusions, independent of this receptor: With tofacitinib, both scalp clonality and the number of expanded CD8+ clones among the top 100 scalp clones went down significantly. Unlike mouse skin, which is dominated by gammadelta T cells, normal human skin has resident alphabeta T cells that are also sequenced, and this complicates analysis of the scalp TCR repertoire. Because the treated cohort was small and included a single nonresponder, larger studies are needed to assess links between baseline CD8+ expansion and response. Compared with normal scalp, lesional scalp, particularly in alopecia totalis/universalis, had higher clonality and more expanded CD8+ clones, which suggests antigenic drive. During tofacitinib treatment, many expanded lesional clones stuck around in both scalp and blood, and this persistence may partly explain why relapse happens after treatment is stopped. Compared with mice, TCR sequences shared between patients were less clear, possibly partly because of HLA diversity across the patient population.

Details on this clone: Its recognized antigen is unknown. Base qualities are missing; no much larger clone stands one base away.

Receptors were amplified or captured by the immunoSEQ multiplex PCR assay. To provide template for TCR sequencing, every sample had RNA extracted and reverse transcribed into cDNA. First-strand cDNA was synthesized with SuperScript III using a 2:1 mix of oligo-dT and random hexamers. Amplification bias was assessed with a synthetic immune receptor repertoire, and residual bias was removed computationally. The authors' pipeline ran thus. Raw reads were preprocessed for error removal, and CDR3 was defined according to IMGT conventions as running from the conserved cysteine to phenylalanine. To get clonality, Shannon entropy was normalized by log2 of the number of productive unique TCRs and the result was subtracted from 1. CD4 or CD8 identity of scalp clones was inferred by cross-referencing scalp TCRbeta sequences with sorted blood CD4 and CD8 repertoires. Sourced from immuneACCESS, this table was stored by TCRdb with only in-frame sequences that have V and J called. A share of the clones is absent; for the studies checked, an unresolved V gene accounts for under half, and the remainder has no known explanation. The V and J calls and clone size come from that table; D and trimming were worked out from the DNA. Present in this sample are some 130,000 clones, roughly 50% of which were seen just once. The ten biggest clones cover 15% of the sample.

The meaning of the sample's time point label: 4 weeks on oral tofacitinib. The intended sense of this specimen's treatment or condition label: oral pan-JAK inhibitor, 5-10 mg twice daily. Peripheral blood and lesional scalp punch biopsies were obtained from patients with alopecia areata. PBMCs were isolated by density centrifugation and stained for CD3, CD4 and CD8, after which CD4+ and CD8+ T cells were sorted on a FACSAria. The clonotype was recovered from a human donor with alopecia areata. This material consisted of CD8+ T cells sorted from blood, taken at week 4, from a patient treated with tofacitinib. The sequence links TRBV6-5 to TRBJ1-1, with 7 bases aligning to TRBD1. The nucleotide sequence is given as TGTGCCAGCGGGCCAGGGGGGAACACTGAAGCTTTCTTT. Its coded protein is CASGPGGNTEAFF.